This T cell receptor (beta chain) was captured by sequencing in a study of cytomegalovirus exposure and HLA in healthy donors (dated by TCRdb to 2015 to 2018). Regarding the study in general: An earlier analysis of about 560 of the donors reported 276 Gb of sequence data and around 110 million unique TCR beta sequences obtained from 150 million to 200 million T cells. High-throughput TCR immunosequencing, statistical association of individual TCRs with disease status, and machine learning were combined to predict cytomegalovirus infection status. In a later analysis, previously published TCR beta repertoires from some 640 donors were re-analyzed and high-resolution HLA genotyping was added so that TCR occurrence patterns could be studied. In an earlier analysis of roughly 600 of the donors, high-throughput TCR beta sequencing was used to judge whether each TCR beta V gene segment behaved as functional or pseudogenic. Among the approximately 400 genotyped donors, approximately 77% belonged to the genetic ancestry cluster associated with self-reported Caucasian donors. The study profiled the T cell repertoires of hundreds of subjects by immunosequencing and related them to cytomegalovirus serostatus. Among roughly 400 genotyped donors of the cohort, an average of 235,054 unique TCR beta nucleotide sequences were sequenced per donor, roughly 18% of them non-productive. Both class I and class II loci were covered by HLA typing, at four-digit resolution. In a later genetic analysis, genome-wide SNP genotypes for about three fifths of the 666 donors were used, and that subset was treated as a discovery cohort. The study aimed to test whether cataloging public T cell receptors could reveal signatures of past pathogen exposure. Every discovery cohort repertoire had been produced on one sequencing platform. The number of donors typed differed by locus, with about 629-640 for A, B, C, DRB1 and DQB1, roughly 520 for DQA1, about 610 for DPA1, and under 490 for DPB1. Approximately 300 gigabases of sequencing data and 78 million or so unique TCR sequences were included in an early release covering over 600 HLA-typed donors. Four to six DR-DQ haplotypes were handled as single units for association and clustering, since linkage in the cohort was strong. Rather than drawing on any new phenotypic data, the later analysis identified candidate immune exposures from TCR beta sequences and the way those sequences occurred across donors. Besides the first cohort of 550 to 750 subjects, a separate validation cohort made up of around 120 different subjects was used. Donor age, sex, ethnicity and CMV serostatus were compiled together with the repertoire data. Paper-wide results and their limitations: A further reported finding was that TCR beta sequences accurately predicted the HLA-A and HLA-B alleles for most subjects in the first cohort. According to a later analysis, parvovirus B19, influenza, CMV and Epstein-Barr virus appeared linked to several top co-occurrence clusters. A cluster of highly shared sequence variants was judged likely to be a technical artifact of the sequencing pipeline. When HLA alleles, especially DR and DQ, strongly co-occurred, TCR associations were difficult to assign to individual alleles. In a later analysis, around 17,000 TCR beta sequences were associated with specific HLA alleles at a false discovery rate of 0.05. The authors suggested that the approach could potentially be generalized to other disease states and immunological phenotypes. Correlated functional status among segregating V segments might reflect linkage disequilibrium, but an unknown experimental factor could not be ruled out. In the study, roughly 160 TCR beta chains were listed as associated with cytomegalovirus. According to a later genetic analysis, donors in an Asian-associated ancestry cluster had fewer N-insertions in productive TCRs than the roughly 700-donor mean. In this cohort, only TCR beta chains were sequenced, and detectable features were limited by the absence of alpha or paired-chain data. In a later genetic analysis, a missense DCLRE1C variant was associated with V-gene and J-gene trimming of TCR beta chains, and the association was replicated in an independent cohort. Broadly in line with IMGT annotations, most TCR beta V segments showed up in productive rearrangements about 87% or about 30% of the time in an earlier analysis of 587 of the donors. In a later analysis, the rate of TCR association differed among HLA loci, with DRB1 alleles having the most associated TCRs and HLA-C alleles having the fewest. While some public TCRs were present in many individuals, most TCR sequences turned up only very rarely across donors. A later analysis found that HLA-associated TCR beta chains were more clonally expanded and had lower generation probabilities than equally common non-associated chains. The classifier was reported to diagnose cytomegalovirus status with high specificity and sensitivity in both the original cohort and the validation cohort. The only immune exposure information available for the cohort was CMV serostatus. Sequencing depth was assumed to be roughly uniform across donors in the presence/absence analyses, though that assumption may not hold. A later analysis found that most CMV-associated TCR beta chains appeared HLA-restricted, with HLA associations seemingly driven largely by CMV exposure. Approximately 18 rarely observed V segments, including chromosome 9 orphons, were excluded from the earlier analysis of approximately 500 of the donors because counts were too low. Because HLA typing was missing for some donors at each locus, association tests included only the typed subset. Because the 87-base-pair reads could not distinguish some IMGT-functional V segments, including TRBV6-2 and TRBV6-3, those segments were excluded. In vitro tests confirmed that a few of the cytomegalovirus-associated TCR beta chains recognize cytomegalovirus antigens.

Note on this clone: The antigen this receptor binds is unknown. No base qualities exist here, and no much larger clone lies one base off it.

The cohort consisted of 650 to 700 healthy bone marrow donors. Cohort members were all nominally healthy when sampled, although unrecorded immune exposures were likely present. The donor was CMV seronegative and was included in the group of under 450 seronegative cohort members. A peripheral blood sample was collected from each donor, and TCR beta sequencing was performed on peripheral blood mononuclear cells. Genomic DNA extraction from the blood cell samples was performed with the Qiagen DNeasy Blood Extraction Kit. V and J are truncated by 3 bases and 9 bases respectively, leaving an intervening sequence of 9 bases. Inclusive of the bounding cysteine and phenylalanine, the CDR3 is 12 residues long. CDR3 DNA is the only sequence kept; it has 36 bases, read in frame from the first base. The germline V gene (reference sequence) yields LNHDA for CDR1 and SQIVND for CDR2. Library generation was performed with the immunoSEQ multiplex PCR assay. For the multiplex PCR, a mixture combining 60 forward primers for TCR Vbeta segments and 13 reverse primers for TCR Jbeta segments was used. Amplification of the CDR3 region of rearranged TCR beta genes was performed with a multiplex PCR assay on genomic DNA. The Illumina HiSeq System was used to sequence the amplified TCR beta libraries as 87-base-pair reads. As for how the authors treated the data: In a later analysis, around 80 million unique TCR beta chains were counted across the roughly 670 repertoires, and some 10 million of these chains were shared by at least two donors. Raw reads were error-corrected and collapsed into unique sequences by a nearest-neighbor algorithm in which closely related sequences were merged to remove PCR and sequencing errors. V, D and J gene segments were assigned by aligning CDR3 sequences to IMGT reference sequences. For a sequence to be retained, a match of at least six nucleotides was required to both a V gene segment and a J gene segment. A rearrangement counted as productive if the CDR3 had no stop codons and remained in frame with V and J, and every other rearrangement counted as non-productive. CDR3 was defined by IMGT convention, running from the second conserved V-encoded cysteine to the conserved J-encoded phenylalanine. Sequences without an unambiguous match to a single V gene segment were excluded from the earlier analysis of approximately 560 of the donors. An earlier analysis of several hundred of the donors called V segments functional above 56.7% productive rearrangements and segregating when the between-donor standard deviation exceeded 5%. A statistical classification framework was built to diagnose cytomegalovirus status from the catalog of TCR beta chain sequences. V and J gene assignment, in a later analysis, came from comparing TCR nucleotide sequences with IMGT/GENE-DB human TR gene sequences. In a later analysis, CDR3 sequences and most-parsimonious VDJ recombination scenarios were assigned using the TCRdist pipeline. In a later analysis, each TCR beta chain was defined by its CDR3 amino acid sequence together with its V-gene family, and reads lacking a unique V-gene family were excluded. As a way to deal with suspected cross-contamination and a sequencing artifact, a later analysis dropped 450 to 600 nucleotide sequences that were highly shared and had low generation probability. In a later analysis, a clonal expansion index was calculated for each public chain from normalized within-repertoire ranks of inferred template counts. Generation probabilities in a later analysis came from a VDJ recombination model fitted to out-of-frame rearrangements, and those results were checked against IGoR. In a later analysis, TCR-TCR, TCR-HLA and TCR-CMV co-occurrence was scored with hypergeometric tests, and a repertoire-size bias correction was applied to TCR pairs. In a later analysis, false discovery rates were estimated by permuting HLA or CMV assignments 20 times. A later analysis grouped co-occurring TCRs with DBSCAN, adding TCRdist sequence similarity when clustering within HLA-allele-positive subsets. Repertoires with fewer than 30,000 or more than 120,000 public chains, plus five repertoires with anomalous nucleotide sharing, were excluded from co-occurrence clustering. TCRdb carries this immuneACCESS record with in-frame sequences only. Its versions omit some clonotypes, under half of them owing to an unresolved V gene in the studies checked, with the rest unexplained. V and J calls and clone size come straight from that table; D and trimming were deduced from the DNA. The sample includes 200,000 or so clones, with around 87% observed a single time. The ten largest account for 1.3% of the sample.

The receptor was derived from a man aged 25 to 40 in good health and CMV-seronegative. Recombination joined TRBV19 with TRBJ2-1, with the D gene uncertain. The specimen was PBMCs. The sequenced DNA: TGTGCCAGTAGTATCCCCCTCCGTGAGCAGTTCTTC. It translates as CASSIPLREQFF.